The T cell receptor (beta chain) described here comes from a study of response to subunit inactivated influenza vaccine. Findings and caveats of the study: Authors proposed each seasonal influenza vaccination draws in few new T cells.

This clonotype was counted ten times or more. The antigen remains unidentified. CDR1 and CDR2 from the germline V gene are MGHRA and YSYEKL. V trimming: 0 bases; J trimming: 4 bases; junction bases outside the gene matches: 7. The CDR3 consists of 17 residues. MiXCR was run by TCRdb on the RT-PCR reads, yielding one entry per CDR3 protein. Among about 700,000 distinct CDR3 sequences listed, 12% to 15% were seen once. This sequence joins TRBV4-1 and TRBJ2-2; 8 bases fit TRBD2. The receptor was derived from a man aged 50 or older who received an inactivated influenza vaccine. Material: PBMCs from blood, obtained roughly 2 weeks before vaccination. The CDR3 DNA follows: TGCGCCAGCAGCCAAGATAGAAGCGGGGGCGCCACCGGGGAGCTGTTTTTT. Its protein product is CASSQDRSGGATGELFF.